This record looks at one TCR beta chain sequence and its context. The record originates from a study of shared T cell receptors in the human thymus. Produced via immunoSEQ multiplex PCR; TCRdb's table is partial and in-frame only. The data show hundreds of thousands of clones, with 78% seen just once and about 0.013% held by the top ten. From germline, CDR1 is MNHEY and CDR2 SMNVEV (reference sequence). There are 15 residues in the CDR3. The V and J ends lost 4 bases and 8 bases, in that order; junction bases with no gene match: 9. Another study also made use of these data, one on human thymus T cells.

The source material was thymocytes. The TCR originated in a boy under two years old with a congenital heart defect. The chain links TRBV27 to TRBJ2-1; 9 bases align to TRBD2. The CDR3 sequence is CASSSIAGEVDEQFF. CDR3 in DNA: TGTGCCAGCAGTTCAATAGCGGGAGAAGTCGATGAGCAGTTCTTC.